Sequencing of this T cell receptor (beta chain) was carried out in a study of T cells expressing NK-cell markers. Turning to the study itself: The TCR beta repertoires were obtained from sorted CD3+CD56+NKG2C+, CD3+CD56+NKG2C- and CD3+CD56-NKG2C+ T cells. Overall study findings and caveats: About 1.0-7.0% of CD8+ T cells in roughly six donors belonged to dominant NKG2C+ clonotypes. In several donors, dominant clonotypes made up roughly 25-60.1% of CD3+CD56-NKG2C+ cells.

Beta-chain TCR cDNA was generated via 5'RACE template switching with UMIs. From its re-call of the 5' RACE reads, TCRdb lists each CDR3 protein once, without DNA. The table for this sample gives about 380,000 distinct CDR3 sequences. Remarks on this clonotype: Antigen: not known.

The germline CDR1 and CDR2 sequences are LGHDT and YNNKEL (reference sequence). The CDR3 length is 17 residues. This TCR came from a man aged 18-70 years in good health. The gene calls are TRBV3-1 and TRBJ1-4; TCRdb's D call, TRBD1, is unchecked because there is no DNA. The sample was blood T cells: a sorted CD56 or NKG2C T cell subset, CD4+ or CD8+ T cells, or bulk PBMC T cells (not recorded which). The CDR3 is CASSQADRIATNEKLFF.